Shown below are 18 T cell receptor beta chains from a single sample sequenced in a study of T cell repertoires in ileal Crohn's disease (dated by TCRdb to about 2019). Library creation used the immunoSEQ multiplex PCR assay. The table was pulled from immuneACCESS by TCRdb, which kept in-frame rearrangements only. Such tables lose some clones; where checked, under half of the loss comes from unresolved V genes, and the rest has no known cause. The sample records about 2,500 clones, 92% of which are singletons. About 3.5% of the sample lies in the top ten. Sequenced material: ileal tissue. Every receptor here comes from an adult with Crohn's disease.

J is TRBJ2-5 and V is TRBV14; maybe TRBD2 (5 bases). The CDR3 sequence is 15 residues long. V was cut by 5 bases and J by 3 bases, with 16 bases left in between. Germline CDR1 and CDR2: SGHDN and FVKESK. CDR3 region: CASSLTRGAKETQYF. DNA for the CDR3: TGTGCCAGCAGCTTGACCCGGGGAGCAAAAGAGACCCAGTACTTC.

V and J are TRBV7-2 and TRBJ1-2; D possibly corresponds to TRBD1 (6 bases). V was pared by 2 bases and J by 3 bases, with 13 bases between. Germline lookup yields CDR1 SGHTA and CDR2 FQGNSA. The CDR3 totals 15 residues. CDR3 nucleotide sequence: TGTGCCAGCAGCTTAAGGGCAGGGGTTGACTATGGCTACACCTTC. Translated, it gives CASSLRAGVDYGYTF.

The chain links TRBV11-3 to TRBJ2-1; D call uncertain. V was cut by 0 bases and J by 5 bases, with 5 bases left in between. CDR3 length: 13 residues. Germline V CDR1 and CDR2: SGHNT, YENEEA. The CDR3 loop reads CASSLDTDNEQFF. CDR3 in DNA: TGTGCCAGCAGCTTAGATACTGACAATGAGCAGTTCTTC. The full variable domain, its missing parts supplied by reference TRBV11-3 and TRBJ2-1, is EAGVVQSPRYKIIEKKQPVAFWCNPISGHNTLYWYLQNLGQGPELLIRYENEEAVDDSQLPKDRFSAERLKGVDSTLKIQPAELGDSAVYLCASSLDTDNEQFFGPGTRLTVL.

The chain combines TRBV15 with TRBJ2-7, with TRBD1 identical over 7 bases. V shed 5 bases, J shed 5 bases, and the junction held 6 bases outside the gene matches. The germline gives CDR1 LNHNV, CDR2 YYDKDF (reference sequence). CDR3 length equals 13 residues. The CDR3, as DNA: TGTGCCACCAGCCCCAGGGGGTTCCACGAGCAGTACTTC. This sequence encodes CATSPRGFHEQYF.

The chain joins TRBV28 to TRBJ2-7; 9 bases are a match to TRBD1. V was pared by 8 bases and J by 7 bases, with 12 bases of the junction left unmatched. There are 14 residues in the CDR3. The germline gives CDR1 MDHEN, CDR2 SYDVKM. In DNA, the CDR3 is TGTGCCAGCCTCTCGGGACAGGGCCGCTGGGAGCAGTACTTC. It translates to CASLSGQGRWEQYF.

The rearrangement links TRBV7-9 to TRBJ2-5; D is perhaps TRBD2 (5 bases). The germline V and J ends were trimmed by 4 bases and 5 bases, with 8 bases remaining between them. The CDR3 is made up of 12 amino acids. Germline V CDR1 and CDR2: SEHNR, FQNEAQ (reference sequence). CDR3 region: CASSSGGETQYF. DNA for the CDR3: TGTGCCAGCAGCTCGGGCGGGGAGACCCAGTACTTC.

This clone was observed a few times. V and J are TRBV2 and TRBJ2-7, with D tentatively TRBD2 (5 bases). CDR1 and CDR2 (germline): SNHLY, FYNNEI. The CDR3 has 13 residues. The ends were cut back, 4 bases at V and 2 bases at J, with 9 bases in the middle. The CDR3 reads CASSVGGPYEQYF. Written as DNA, the CDR3 is TGTGCCAGCAGTGTGGGCGGGCCCTACGAGCAGTACTTC.

The rearrangement joins TRBV19 to TRBJ2-2, with D possibly being TRBD1 (7 bases). Trimming pared 7 bases from V and 5 bases from J, leaving 17 bases between. The CDR3 runs 15 residues. Germline-derived CDR1 and CDR2 are LNHDA and SQIVND (reference sequence). CDR3 residues: CASTSQGGWTGELFF. In DNA, the CDR3 is TGTGCCAGTACCTCCCAGGGGGGATGGACCGGGGAGCTGTTTTTT.

This clone showed up just a few times. V gene TRBV4-1 combines with J gene TRBJ2-1; 10 bases agree with TRBD2. Germline V gene lookup returns CDR1 MGHRA and CDR2 YSYEKL. J lost 3 bases, V lost 0 bases, and 2 bases had no gene match. This CDR3 has 16 amino acids. The chain's CDR3 is CASSQESGGVYNEQFF. The CDR3 DNA reads as TGCGCCAGCAGCCAAGAAAGCGGGGGGGTCTACAATGAGCAGTTCTTC.

The chain is built from TRBV11-2 and TRBJ2-1; 9 bases map to TRBD2. J lost 2 bases, V lost 1 base, and 12 bases had no gene match. CDR3 length: 19 amino acids. Germline V lookup: CDR1 SGHAT, CDR2 FQNNGV. The CDR3 sequence is CASSLVSPTGLAPYNEQFF. CDR3 DNA sequence: TGTGCCAGCAGCTTAGTATCCCCGACGGGACTAGCCCCCTACAATGAGCAGTTCTTC.

The chain joins TRBV10-3 to TRBJ2-1; 10 bases align to TRBD2. The CDR3 runs to 17 residues. With 0 bases clipped from V and 6 bases from J, the junction kept 8 bases outside the gene matches. Per germline, CDR1 ENHRY and CDR2 SYGVKD. The CDR3 coding sequence is TGTGCCATCAGTGAGTCACCGGGACTAGCGTCTAGCAATGAGCAGTTCTTC. Its translation is CAISESPGLASSNEQFF.

The rearrangement joins TRBV29-1 to TRBJ1-2; TRBD1 matches at 9 bases. The CDR3 consists of 13 residues. The trim removed 7 bases at V and 6 bases at J, leaving 9 bases unmatched. Germline CDR1 SQVTM, CDR2 ANQGSEA. The CDR3 DNA follows: TGCAGCGCCCGCGTCGGGACAGGGAATGGCTACACCTTC. Its translation: CSARVGTGNGYTF.

This clone was picked up one time. This sequence joins TRBV7-3 and TRBJ2-5; TRBD2 matches at 7 bases. Germline V gene data show CDR1 as SGHTA and CDR2 as FQGTGA. Trimming cost V 4 bases and J 3 bases; bases outside gene matches: 5. The CDR3 consists of 14 residues. The CDR3 here is CASSSVGGKETQYF. The CDR3 DNA is TGTGCCAGCAGCTCAGTGGGGGGGAAAGAGACCCAGTACTTC.

The chain has TRBV28 and TRBJ1-6, with D maybe TRBD1 (5 bases). CDR1 and CDR2 from the germline V gene are MDHEN and SYDVKM. The CDR3 length is 15 residues. Trimming removed 3 bases from V and 4 bases from J, with 10 bases in between. CDR3 protein: CASSFGGGYNSPLHF. In DNA form, the CDR3 reads TGTGCCAGCAGTTTCGGGGGGGGTTATAATTCACCCCTCCACTTT.

The chain combines TRBV7-8 with TRBJ1-2; TRBD1 matches 7 bases. This CDR3 has 14 amino acids. Germline V gene lookup returns CDR1 SGHVS and CDR2 FQNEAQ. V lost 5 bases, J lost 1 base, and 4 bases stayed unmatched. The CDR3 loop reads CASSPYRGNYGYTF. As DNA, the CDR3 is TGTGCCAGCAGCCCTTACAGGGGTAACTATGGCTACACCTTC.

The chain joins TRBV9 to TRBJ1-2; D is perhaps TRBD1 (6 bases). From germline, CDR1 is SGDLS and CDR2 YYNGEE. V was pared by 3 bases and J by 5 bases, with 11 bases between. CDR3 length: 13 residues. The CDR3 reads CASSAITGYGYTF. In DNA, the CDR3 is TGTGCCAGCAGCGCCATTACAGGGTATGGCTACACCTTC.

The rearrangement links TRBV19 to TRBJ1-2, with 9 bases matching TRBD1. The J segment lost 6 bases and the V segment lost 6 bases, leaving 8 bases of the junction unmatched. The germline CDR1 and CDR2 sequences are LNHDA and SQIVND (reference sequence). This CDR3 has 14 amino acids. The CDR3 protein is CASRTTTGGDGYTF. The CDR3 region has the DNA TGTGCCAGTAGGACTACTACAGGGGGCGATGGCTACACCTTC.

The chain joins TRBV5-4 to TRBJ2-5, with TRBD2 matching 9 bases. V dropped 4 bases and J dropped 4; count of bases not matched to a gene: 5. The CDR3 is 14 residues long. Germline CDR1 and CDR2: SGHNT and YYREEE (reference sequence). CDR3 residues: CASSGAGGGETQYF. DNA for the CDR3: TGTGCCAGCAGCGGAGCGGGGGGCGGAGAGACCCAGTACTTC.